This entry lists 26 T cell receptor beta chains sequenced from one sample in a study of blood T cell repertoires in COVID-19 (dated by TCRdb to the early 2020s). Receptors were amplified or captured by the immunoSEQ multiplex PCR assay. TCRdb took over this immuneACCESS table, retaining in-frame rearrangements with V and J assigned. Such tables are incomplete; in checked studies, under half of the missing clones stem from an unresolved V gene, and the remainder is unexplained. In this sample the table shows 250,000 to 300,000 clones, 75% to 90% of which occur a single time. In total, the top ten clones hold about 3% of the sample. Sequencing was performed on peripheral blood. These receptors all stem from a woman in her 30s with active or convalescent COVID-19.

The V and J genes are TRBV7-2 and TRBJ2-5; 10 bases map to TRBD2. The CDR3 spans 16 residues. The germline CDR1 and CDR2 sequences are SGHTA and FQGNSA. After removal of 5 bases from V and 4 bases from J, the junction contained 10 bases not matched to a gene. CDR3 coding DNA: TGTGCCAGCAGCCATGGTGGGAGCGGGGGGGGAGAGACCCAGTACTTC. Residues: CASSHGGSGGGETQYF.

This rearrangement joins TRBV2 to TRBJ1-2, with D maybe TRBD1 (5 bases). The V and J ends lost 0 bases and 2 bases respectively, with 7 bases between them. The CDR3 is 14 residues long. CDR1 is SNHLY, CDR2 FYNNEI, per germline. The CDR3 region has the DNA TGTGCCAGCAGTGAAGCAACAGGAAACTATGGCTACACCTTC. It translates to CASSEATGNYGYTF.

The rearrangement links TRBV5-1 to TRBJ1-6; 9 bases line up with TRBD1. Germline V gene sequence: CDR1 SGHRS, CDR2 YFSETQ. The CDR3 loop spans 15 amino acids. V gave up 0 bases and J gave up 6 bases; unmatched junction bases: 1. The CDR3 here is CASSLEQGANSPLHF. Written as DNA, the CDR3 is TGCGCCAGCAGCTTGGAACAGGGGGCTAATTCACCCCTCCACTTT.

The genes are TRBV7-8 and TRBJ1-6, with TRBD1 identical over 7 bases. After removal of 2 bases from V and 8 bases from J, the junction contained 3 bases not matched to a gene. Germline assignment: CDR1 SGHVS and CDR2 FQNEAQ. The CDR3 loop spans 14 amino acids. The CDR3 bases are TGTGCCAGCAGCTTAAGGGGGCGGGATTCACCCCTCCACTTT. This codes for CASSLRGRDSPLHF. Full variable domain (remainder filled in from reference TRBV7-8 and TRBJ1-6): GAGVSQSPRYKVAKRGQDVALRCDPISGHVSLFWYQQALGQGPEFLTYFQNEAQLDKSGLPSDRFFAERPEGSVSTLKIQRTQQEDSAVYLCASSLRGRDSPLHFGNGTRLTVT.

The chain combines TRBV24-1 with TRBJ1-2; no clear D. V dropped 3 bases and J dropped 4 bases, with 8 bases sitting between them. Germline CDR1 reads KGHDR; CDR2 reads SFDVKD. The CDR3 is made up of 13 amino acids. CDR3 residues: CATSDNWAYGYTF. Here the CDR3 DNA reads TGTGCCACCAGTGATAACTGGGCCTATGGCTACACCTTC.

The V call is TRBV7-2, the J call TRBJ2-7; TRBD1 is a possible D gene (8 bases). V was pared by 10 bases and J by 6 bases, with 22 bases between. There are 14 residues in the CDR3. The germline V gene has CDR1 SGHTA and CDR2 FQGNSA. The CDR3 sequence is CATKQGGEGLEQYF. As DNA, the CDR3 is TGTGCCACCAAACAGGGGGGGGAGGGTCTCGAGCAGTACTTC. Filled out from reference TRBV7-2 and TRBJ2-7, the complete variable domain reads GAGVSQSPSNKVTEKGKDVELRCDPISGHTALYWYRQSLGQGLEFLIYFQGNSAPDKSGLPSDRFSAERTGGSVSTLTIQRTQQEDSAVYLCATKQGGEGLEQYFGPGTRLTVT.

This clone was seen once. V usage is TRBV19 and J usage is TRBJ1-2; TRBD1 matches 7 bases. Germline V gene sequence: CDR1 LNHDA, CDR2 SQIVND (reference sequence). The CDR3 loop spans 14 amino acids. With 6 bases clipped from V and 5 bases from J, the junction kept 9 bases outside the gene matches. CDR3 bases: TGTGCCAGTAGCCCGGCCCGGGACAGTTATGGCTACACCTTC. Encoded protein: CASSPARDSYGYTF.

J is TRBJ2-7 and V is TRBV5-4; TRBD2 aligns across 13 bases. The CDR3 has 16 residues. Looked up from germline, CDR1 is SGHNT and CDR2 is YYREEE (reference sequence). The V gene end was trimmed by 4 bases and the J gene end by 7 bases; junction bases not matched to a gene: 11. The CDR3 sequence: CASSPPGTSGVEEQYF. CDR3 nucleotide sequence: TGTGCCAGCAGCCCCCCGGGGACTAGCGGGGTGGAAGAGCAGTACTTC.

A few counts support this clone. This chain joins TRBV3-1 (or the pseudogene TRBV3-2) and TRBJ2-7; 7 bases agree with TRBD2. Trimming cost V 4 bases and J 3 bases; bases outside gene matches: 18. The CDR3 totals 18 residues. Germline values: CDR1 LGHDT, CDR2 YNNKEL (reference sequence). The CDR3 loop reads CASSPSGVGGLESYEQYF. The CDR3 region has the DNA TGTGCCAGCAGCCCCTCTGGCGTCGGGGGGTTAGAAAGCTACGAGCAGTACTTC.

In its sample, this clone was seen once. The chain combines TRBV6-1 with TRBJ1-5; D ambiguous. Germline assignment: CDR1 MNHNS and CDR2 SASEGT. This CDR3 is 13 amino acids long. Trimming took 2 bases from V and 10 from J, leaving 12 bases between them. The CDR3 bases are TGTGCCAGCAGTGAACTAAGTGGTCTCCCCCAGCATTTT. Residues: CASSELSGLPQHF.

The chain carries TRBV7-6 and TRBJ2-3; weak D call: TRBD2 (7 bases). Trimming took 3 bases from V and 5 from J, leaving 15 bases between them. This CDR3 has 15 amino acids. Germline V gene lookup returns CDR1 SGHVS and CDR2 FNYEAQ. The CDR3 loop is CASSFVGGQGDTQYF. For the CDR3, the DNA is TGTGCCAGCAGCTTCGTGGGGGGGCAGGGAGATACGCAGTATTTT.

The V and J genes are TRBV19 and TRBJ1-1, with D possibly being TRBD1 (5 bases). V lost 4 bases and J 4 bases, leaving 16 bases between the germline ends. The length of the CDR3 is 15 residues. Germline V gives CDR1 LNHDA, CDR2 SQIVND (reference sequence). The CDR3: CASSTRGQGGTEAFF. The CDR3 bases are TGTGCCAGTAGTACACGAGGGCAGGGAGGCACTGAAGCTTTCTTT. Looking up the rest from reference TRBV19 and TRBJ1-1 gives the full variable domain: DGGITQSPKYLFRKEGQNVTLSCEQNLNHDAMYWYRQDPGQGLRLIYYSQIVNDFQKGDIAEGYSVSREKKESFPLTVTSAQKNPTAFYLCASSTRGQGGTEAFFGQGTRLTVV.

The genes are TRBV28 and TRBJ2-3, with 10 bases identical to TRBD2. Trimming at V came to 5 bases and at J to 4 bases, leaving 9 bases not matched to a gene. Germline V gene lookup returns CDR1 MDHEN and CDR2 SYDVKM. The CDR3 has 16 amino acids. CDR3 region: CASSTHSGGMADTQYF. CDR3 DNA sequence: TGTGCCAGCAGTACCCATAGCGGGGGGATGGCAGATACGCAGTATTTT.

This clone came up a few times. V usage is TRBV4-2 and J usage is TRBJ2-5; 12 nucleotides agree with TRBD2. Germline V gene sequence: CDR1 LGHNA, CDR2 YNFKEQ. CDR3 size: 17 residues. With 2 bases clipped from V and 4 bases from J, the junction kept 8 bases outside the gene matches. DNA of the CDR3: TGTGCCAGCAGCCAATATGCTAGCGGGGGGGCCGGAGAGACCCAGTACTTC. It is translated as CASSQYASGGAGETQYF.

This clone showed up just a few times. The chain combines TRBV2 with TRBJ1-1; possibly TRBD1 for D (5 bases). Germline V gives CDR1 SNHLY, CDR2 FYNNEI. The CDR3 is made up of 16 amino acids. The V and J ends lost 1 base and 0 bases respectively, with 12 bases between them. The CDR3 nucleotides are TGTGCCAGCAGTGAAGTTCCCTTAGGGGTGAACACTGAAGCTTTCTTT. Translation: CASSEVPLGVNTEAFF.

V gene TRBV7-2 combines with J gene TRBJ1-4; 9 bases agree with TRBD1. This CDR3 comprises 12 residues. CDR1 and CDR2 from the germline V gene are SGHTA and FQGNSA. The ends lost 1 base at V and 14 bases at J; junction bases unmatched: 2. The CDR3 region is CASSLGQGGLFF. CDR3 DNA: TGTGCCAGCAGCTTAGGACAGGGGGGGCTGTTTTTT.

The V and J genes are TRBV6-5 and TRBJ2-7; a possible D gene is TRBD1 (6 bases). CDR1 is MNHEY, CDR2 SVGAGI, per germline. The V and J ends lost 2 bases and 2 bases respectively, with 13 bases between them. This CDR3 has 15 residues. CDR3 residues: CASSYAPEGAYEQYF. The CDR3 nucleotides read TGTGCCAGCAGTTACGCCCCTGAGGGGGCCTACGAGCAGTACTTC.

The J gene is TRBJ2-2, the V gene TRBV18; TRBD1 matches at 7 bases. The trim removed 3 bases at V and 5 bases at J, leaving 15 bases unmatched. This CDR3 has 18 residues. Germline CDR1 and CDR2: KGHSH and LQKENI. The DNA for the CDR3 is TGTGCCAGCTCACCTCGGATACAAAGGGGGCCCCAAACCGGGGAGCTGTTTTTT. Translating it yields CASSPRIQRGPQTGELFF.

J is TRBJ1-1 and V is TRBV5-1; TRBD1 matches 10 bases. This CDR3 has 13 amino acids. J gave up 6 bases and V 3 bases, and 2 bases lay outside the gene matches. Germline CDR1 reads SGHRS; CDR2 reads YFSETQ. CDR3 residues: CASSWTGGPEAFF. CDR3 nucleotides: TGCGCCAGCAGCTGGACAGGGGGGCCTGAAGCTTTCTTT.

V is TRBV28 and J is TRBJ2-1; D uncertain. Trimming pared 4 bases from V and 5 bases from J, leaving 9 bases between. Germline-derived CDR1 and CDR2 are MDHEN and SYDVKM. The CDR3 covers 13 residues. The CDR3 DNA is TGTGCCAGCAGTTCACAGAACGACAATGAGCAGTTCTTC. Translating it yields CASSSQNDNEQFF.

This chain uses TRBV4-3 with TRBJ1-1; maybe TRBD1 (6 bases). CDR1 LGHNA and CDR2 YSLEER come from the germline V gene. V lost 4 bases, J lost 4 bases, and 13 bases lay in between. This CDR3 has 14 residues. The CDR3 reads CASSLQGFGTEAFF. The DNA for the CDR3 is TGCGCCAGCAGCCTACAGGGTTTTGGCACTGAAGCTTTCTTT.

The CDR3 sequence: CASSSHLMSSYNEQFF. The CDR3 DNA is TGTGCCAGCAGTTCCCACCTAATGAGCTCCTACAATGAGCAGTTCTTC. The chain employs TRBV6-2 or TRBV6-3 and TRBJ2-1, with D uncertain. Trimming removed 4 bases at V and 0 bases at J, with 13 bases between. CDR1 MNHEY and CDR2 SVGEGT come from the germline V gene. CDR3 length: 16 amino acids.

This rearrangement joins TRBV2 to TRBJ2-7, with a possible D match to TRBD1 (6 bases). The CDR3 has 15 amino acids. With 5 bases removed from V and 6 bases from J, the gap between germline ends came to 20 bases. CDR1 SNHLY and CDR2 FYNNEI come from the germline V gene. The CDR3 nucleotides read TGTGCCAGCAGTCCCGGGACAAGACGTCCCGTCGAGCAGTACTTC. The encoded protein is CASSPGTRRPVEQYF.

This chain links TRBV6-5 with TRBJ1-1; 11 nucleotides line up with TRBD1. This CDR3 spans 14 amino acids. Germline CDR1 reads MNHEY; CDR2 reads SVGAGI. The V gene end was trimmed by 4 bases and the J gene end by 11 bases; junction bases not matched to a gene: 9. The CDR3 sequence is CASSLDRGQRDAFF. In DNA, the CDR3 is TGTGCCAGCAGTTTGGACAGGGGGCAACGGGATGCTTTCTTT.

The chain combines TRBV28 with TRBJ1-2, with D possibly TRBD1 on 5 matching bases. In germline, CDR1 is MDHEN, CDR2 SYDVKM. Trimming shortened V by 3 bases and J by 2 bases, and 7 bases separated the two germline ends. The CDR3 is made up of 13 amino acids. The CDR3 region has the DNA TGTGCCAGCAGTTTGAGACAGAACTATGGCTACACCTTC. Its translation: CASSLRQNYGYTF.

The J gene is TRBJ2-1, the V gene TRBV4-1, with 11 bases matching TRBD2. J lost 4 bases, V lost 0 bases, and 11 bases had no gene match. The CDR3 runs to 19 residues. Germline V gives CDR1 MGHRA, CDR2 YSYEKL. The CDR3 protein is CASSQERSGGATGYNEQFF. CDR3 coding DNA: TGCGCCAGCAGCCAAGAGCGTAGCGGGGGGGCAACAGGATACAATGAGCAGTTCTTC.